The clone carrying this T cell receptor (beta chain) was seen a few times. Antigen: not known. Repertoires were generated with immunoSEQ multiplex PCR, while TCRdb's copy carries only in-frame clones and drops some. Among about 86,000 clones listed, approximately 85% were seen once. This sample stems from a study of a mutant IDH1 vaccine in newly diagnosed glioma. Study context: At weeks 1, 3, 5, 7, 11, 15, 19 and 23, patients received a vaccination, eight in all.

Noted time point: week 23, last vaccination. One vaccine dose held 300 ug of mutant IDH1 20-mer peptide and came with topical imiquimod. Material: PBMCs, obtained from a glioma patient whose treatment included an IDH1 peptide vaccine. This TCR came from a man aged 30 to 39 with glioma. Some clones in this sample may be carry-over from other donors' samples.

The CDR3 DNA reads TGTGCCAGCAGCCAGCCGGGACAGGGATCCAATGAGCAGTTCTTC. Amino acid sequence: CASSQPGQGSNEQFF. The genes are TRBV5-4 and TRBJ2-1; 9 bases are shared with TRBD1. V lost 4 bases, J lost 6 bases, and 8 bases stayed unmatched. This CDR3 contains 15 residues. Germline-derived CDR1 and CDR2 are SGHNT and YYREEE (reference sequence).